The sequence of this T cell receptor (beta chain) was determined in a study of cytomegalovirus exposure and HLA in healthy donors. The study's findings and limits: Rare TCR sequences dominated, though some public TCRs recurred in many donors.

Profiled with immunoSEQ multiplex PCR; TCRdb holds only in-frame clones, not every one. Here the sample spans about 160,000 clones, roughly 90% being singletons. The CDR3 sequence is 14 residues long. Germline V gene lookup returns CDR1 MNHNS and CDR2 SASEGT. Trimming left V 6 bases short and J 7 bases short, with 16 bases between. In regard to this clone: As yet, its antigen is unknown.

The source material was PBMCs. The source of this sequence is a woman younger than 45 in good health and CMV-seronegative. This chain uses TRBV6-1 with TRBJ2-1; D is possibly TRBD2 (6 bases). The CDR3 is CASSPGRGGNEQFF. For the CDR3, the DNA is TGTGCCAGCAGCCCGGGACGGGGAGGTAATGAGCAGTTCTTC.